The clone carrying this TCR beta chain was seen many times. These data are taken from a study of T cells in Graves' hyperthyroidism and ophthalmopathy. Diagnoses were established using clinical symptoms, serum thyroxine and TRAb, thyroid ultrasound and orbital computed tomography. PBMCs came from roughly 10 ml fresh peripheral blood. The CDR3 is 15 residues long. Germline V lookup: CDR1 SEHNR, CDR2 FQNEAQ (reference sequence). The V segment lost 1 base and the J segment 5 bases; nucleotides outside the gene matches: 5. RNA transcripts gave rise to amplified TCR beta CDR3 regions. A first-round RT-PCR of the TCR CDR3 used the HTBI primer set. TCRdb processed the multiplex PCR reads anew with MiXCR; each CDR3 protein has one entry. The data hold a few hundred thousand distinct CDR3 sequences, with 18% observed a single time.

V and J are TRBV7-9 and TRBJ1-3, with 7 positions matching TRBD1. The sequence was obtained from a middle-aged woman with Graves' ophthalmopathy. Sequences were obtained from blood. The CDR3 reads CASSLDGTERNTIYF. The CDR3 DNA is TGTGCCAGCAGCTTAGATGGGACAGAGAGAAACACCATATATTTT. Combining the CDR3 with reference TRBV7-9 and TRBJ1-3 gives the whole variable domain DTGVSQNPRHKITKRGQNVTFRCDPISEHNRLYWYRQTLGQGPEFLTYFQNEAQLEKSRLLSDRFSAERPKGSFSTLEIQRTEQGDSAMYLCASSLDGTERNTIYFGEGSWLTVV.